The 11 T cell receptor beta chains listed next were all sequenced from one sample in a study of CXCR3-negative and CXCR3-positive naive CD8 T cells. Libraries were UMI-labeled 5' RACE TRB cDNA. TCRdb re-called the 5' RACE reads; one entry per CDR3 protein, DNA not given. The sample data list 8,000 to 10,000 distinct CDR3 sequences. The specimen was naive CXCR3- CD8+ T cells from blood. The sample's subset: CD45RO-CCR7+CD27+CD95- naive CD8+ T cells lacking CXCR3 (TNR3-). These receptors were taken from a human donor in good health. Some clones in this sample may be carry-over from other donors' samples.

This chain links TRBV12-3 or TRBV12-4 with TRBJ2-1. The CDR3 covers 11 residues. The CDR3 spells CASSFGTEQFF.

The J gene is TRBJ1-2, the V gene TRBV29-1. The CDR3 runs to 13 residues. Germline lookup yields CDR1 SQVTM and CDR2 ANQGSEA. The CDR3 sequence is CSVEAGPTWGYTF.

This clonotype shows up as medium-sized by frequency. The gene calls are TRBV7-2 and TRBJ2-1; TCRdb's D call, TRBD2, is unchecked because there is no DNA. The CDR3 totals 14 residues. CDR1 and CDR2 from the germline V gene are SGHTA and FQGNSA. CDR3 in amino acids: CASSSGTYANEQFF.

V gene TRBV7-2 combines with J gene TRBJ2-4. CDR1 is SGHTA, CDR2 FQGNSA, per germline. The CDR3 totals 15 residues. CDR3 residues: CASSPDPTFGNIQYF.

CDR3 sequence reads: CASNVQEGYGYTF. The V and J genes are TRBV5-4 and TRBJ1-2. Per germline, CDR1 SGHNT and CDR2 YYREEE (reference sequence). The CDR3 has 13 amino acids.

This clonotype is called medium-sized based on its frequency. The chain couples TRBV4-1 to TRBJ2-7. This CDR3 has 16 residues. From germline, CDR1 is MGHRA and CDR2 YSYEKL. This CDR3 is CASSQDLGQGSYEQYF.

The chain carries TRBV24-1 and TRBJ2-1; TCRdb returns TRBD2, unconfirmable since there is no DNA. The CDR3 extends over 15 amino acids. Germline loops: CDR1 KGHDR, CDR2 SFDVKD. CDR3 sequence: CATSDGTSRLEEQFF.

By frequency, this clonotype registers medium-sized (0.01 to 0.1%). The genes are TRBV5-1 and TRBJ1-5; the TRBD1 assignment by TCRdb is unverifiable without DNA. The CDR3 length is 15 residues. Germline CDR1 and CDR2: SGHRS and YFSETQ. CDR3 residues: CASSLAGDRGQPQHF.

The rearrangement joins TRBV9 to TRBJ2-7. The V gene's germline CDR1 is SGDLS and CDR2 YYNGEE. The CDR3 spans 13 residues. CDR3 in amino acids: CASVDILSYEQYF.

The chain joins TRBV19 to TRBJ2-3; no DNA is available, so the TRBD1 call from TCRdb remains unchecked. CDR1 and CDR2 from the germline V gene are LNHDA and SQIVND (reference sequence). The CDR3 extends over 14 amino acids. The CDR3 sequence is CASRLTVGTDTQYF.

The rearrangement joins TRBV29-1 to TRBJ2-5; TCRdb reports TRBD1, a call that lacks DNA to check it against. The length of the CDR3 is 15 residues. Germline V gene data show CDR1 as SQVTM and CDR2 as ANQGSEA. The CDR3 loop is CSVSGTDPDWETQYF.